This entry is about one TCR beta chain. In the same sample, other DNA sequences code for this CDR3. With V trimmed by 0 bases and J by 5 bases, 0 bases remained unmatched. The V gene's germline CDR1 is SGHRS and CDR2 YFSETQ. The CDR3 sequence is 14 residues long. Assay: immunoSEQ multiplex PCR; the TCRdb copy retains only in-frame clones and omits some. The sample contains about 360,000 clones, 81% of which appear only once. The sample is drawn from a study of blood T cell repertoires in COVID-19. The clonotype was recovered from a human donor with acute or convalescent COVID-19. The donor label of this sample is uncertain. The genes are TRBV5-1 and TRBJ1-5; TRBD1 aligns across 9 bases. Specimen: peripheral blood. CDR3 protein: CASSLGQGDQPQHF. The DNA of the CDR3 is TGCGCCAGCAGCTTGGGACAGGGGGATCAGCCCCAGCATTTT.